Described below is a single T cell receptor beta chain sequence and its context. Its antigen remains unknown. PCR or immunohistochemistry showed mismatch repair deficiency in every enrolled patient. A few pembrolizumab responders had their TCRs sequenced. This specimen comes from a study of PD-1 blockade in mismatch repair-deficient tumors. The overall study: Patients had 12 mismatch repair-deficient cancer types and were previously treated and progressing. General study points: Tumor-resident clones, often absent from pretreatment blood, expanded after pembrolizumab and then contracted.

The CDR3 is 15 residues long. Germline values: CDR1 SGHTA, CDR2 FQGNSA. The V and J ends lost 6 bases and 0 bases respectively, with 9 bases between them. Here immunoSEQ multiplex PCR was the method, and the copy in TCRdb shows in-frame clones only, minus some. The table records nearly 25,000 clones, 83% of them present only once. Material: peripheral blood, obtained 12 weeks after starting pembrolizumab. This sequence was found in an adult with mismatch repair-deficient cancer. The chain links TRBV7-2 to TRBJ2-6; D unclear. Here the CDR3 DNA reads TGTGCCAGCAGATCAACGGGCTCTGGGGCCAACGTCCTGACTTTC. Its translation: CASRSTGSGANVLTF. Looking up the rest from reference TRBV7-2 and TRBJ2-6 gives the full variable domain: GAGVSQSPSNKVTEKGKDVELRCDPISGHTALYWYRQSLGQGLEFLIYFQGNSAPDKSGLPSDRFSAERTGGSVSTLTIQRTQQEDSAVYLCASRSTGSGANVLTFGAGSRLTVL.